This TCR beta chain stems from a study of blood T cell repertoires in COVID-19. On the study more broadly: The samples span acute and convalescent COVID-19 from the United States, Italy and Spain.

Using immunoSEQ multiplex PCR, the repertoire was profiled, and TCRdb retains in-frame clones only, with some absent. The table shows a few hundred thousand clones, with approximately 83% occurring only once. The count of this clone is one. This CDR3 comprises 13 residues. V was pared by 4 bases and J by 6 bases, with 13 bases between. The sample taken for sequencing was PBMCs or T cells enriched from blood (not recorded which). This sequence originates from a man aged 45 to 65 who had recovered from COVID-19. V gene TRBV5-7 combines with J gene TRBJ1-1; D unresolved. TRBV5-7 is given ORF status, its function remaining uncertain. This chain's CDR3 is CASSLDLGPEAFF. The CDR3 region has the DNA TGTGCCAGCAGCCTGGATTTGGGCCCTGAAGCTTTCTTT.